This TCR beta chain was recovered during a study of cytomegalovirus exposure and HLA in healthy donors. Note on this clone: Its antigen remains unknown.

Amplification used 60 Vbeta primers and 13 Jbeta primers. Measured with immunoSEQ multiplex PCR; TCRdb has only the in-frame clones, and not every one. The sample table includes more than 140,000 clones. The CDR3 runs 14 residues. Germline V CDR1 and CDR2: MDHEN, SYDVKM. V was clipped by 0 bases and J by 5 bases; unmatched bases: 0. Study outcomes and limitations: Donor immune exposure was known only as CMV serostatus. Sequence variants that were highly shared formed a cluster that was likely a sequencing artifact. Generally TCR sequences proved uncommon, though certain public TCRs appeared in numerous donors. Accurate prediction of most subjects' HLA-A and HLA-B alleles from TCR beta sequences was reported.

The receptor comes from a woman between 18 and 30 years old in good health and CMV-seronegative. Sample: PBMCs. This rearrangement joins TRBV28 to TRBJ2-5; 10 bases line up with TRBD1. CDR3 DNA sequence: TGTGCCAGCAGTTTATGGGACAGGGGGGAGACCCAGTACTTC. Its translation: CASSLWDRGETQYF. The full variable domain, completed using reference TRBV28 and TRBJ2-5, is DVKVTQSSRYLVKRTGEKVFLECVQDMDHENMFWYRQDPGLGLRLIYFSYDVKMKEKGDIPEGYSVSREKKERFSLILESASTNQTSMYLCASSLWDRGETQYFGPGTRLLVL.